This entry lists 9 T cell receptor beta chains sequenced from one sample in a study of blood T cell repertoires in COVID-19. TCRdb keeps only in-frame clones here, not all; method: immunoSEQ multiplex PCR. Counted here are 250,000 or so clones, 89% occurring once; the ten biggest clones make up about 4.6%. Sequenced material: peripheral blood. These receptors were collected from a woman in her thirties or forties who had recovered from COVID-19.

The chain links TRBV5-6 to TRBJ1-6; D is possibly TRBD1 (6 bases). Germline loops: CDR1 SGHDT, CDR2 YYEEEE. The CDR3 loop spans 16 amino acids. Trimming shortened V by 1 base and J by 7 bases, and 15 bases separated the two germline ends. The CDR3 DNA sequence: TGTGCCAGCAGCTTGCAGGGGCTAAGCGAAAATTCACCCCTCCACTTT. Translation: CASSLQGLSENSPLHF.

The J gene is TRBJ1-5, the V gene TRBV7-9; D is perhaps TRBD1 (6 bases). Germline V gene data show CDR1 as SEHNR and CDR2 as FQNEAQ (reference sequence). V was trimmed by 1 base and J by 7 bases, leaving 17 bases between them. This CDR3 is built from 16 residues. The CDR3 DNA reads as TGTGCCAGCAGCTTAGGGGGTATGGGGGCCCCCCAGCCCCAGCATTTT. It encodes CASSLGGMGAPQPQHF.

V usage is TRBV25-1 and J usage is TRBJ2-5; 9 positions match TRBD1. With 8 bases clipped from V and 4 bases from J, the junction kept 14 bases outside the gene matches. The germline V gene encodes CDR1 MGHDK and CDR2 SYGVNS. The CDR3 sequence is 16 residues long. CDR3 protein: CASRFTGGASGETQYF. The CDR3 DNA reads TGTGCCAGCCGATTTACAGGGGGCGCTTCGGGAGAGACCCAGTACTTC.

The gene calls are TRBV19 and TRBJ1-5, with D possibly matching TRBD1 (6 bases). In germline, CDR1 is LNHDA, CDR2 SQIVND (reference sequence). The CDR3 length is 15 residues. V was shortened by 3 bases and J by 6 bases, with 15 bases between the two germline ends. The CDR3 DNA sequence: TGTGCCAGTAGTATCACGACAGGATCGGCTCAGCCCCAGCATTTT. Amino acid sequence: CASSITTGSAQPQHF.

This clone was picked up one time. The chain uses TRBV28 and TRBJ1-1; D remains ambiguous. V lost 0 bases, J lost 3 bases, and 11 bases lay in between. Looked up from germline, CDR1 is MDHEN and CDR2 is SYDVKM. CDR3 size: 15 residues. For the CDR3, the DNA is TGTGCCAGCAGTTTATGGGCGGGAGTAGACACTGAAGCTTTCTTT. Translation gives CASSLWAGVDTEAFF.

This clone has only a few counts. This chain joins TRBV3-1 (or the pseudogene TRBV3-2) and TRBJ1-6; a weak D match, TRBD1 (6 bases). Trimming removed 7 bases from V and 3 bases from J, with 10 bases in between. The germline gives CDR1 LGHDT, CDR2 YNNKEL (reference sequence). This CDR3 has 14 residues. The CDR3 DNA is TGTGCCAGCAAGGACAGCGTCTATAATTCACCCCTCCACTTT. It encodes CASKDSVYNSPLHF.

The chain is built from TRBV6-5 and TRBJ1-1, with a weak D call TRBD1 (6 bases). Germline V gene lookup returns CDR1 MNHEY and CDR2 SVGAGI. V was pared by 2 bases and J by 6 bases, with 13 bases between. This CDR3 comprises 14 residues. The CDR3 sequence: CASSYVGGASEAFF. CDR3 DNA sequence: TGTGCCAGCAGTTACGTAGGGGGGGCTTCTGAAGCTTTCTTT.

The CDR3 region is CASKRFNTEAFF. The CDR3 DNA reads as TGTGCCAGCAAGAGGTTTAACACTGAAGCTTTCTTT. The rearrangement links TRBV11-2 to TRBJ1-1; D not certain. Deletions cut 7 bases from V and 2 bases from J, with 8 bases between. Germline CDR1 SGHAT, CDR2 FQNNGV. This CDR3 region has 12 residues.

CDR3 in DNA: TGTGCCAGTTCACTAACGGCCGGGGAGCTGTTTTTT. Encoded protein: CASSLTAGELFF. The J gene is TRBJ2-2, the V gene TRBV19; D not certain. Trimming stripped 8 bases from V and 6 bases from J, with 10 bases between. Looked up from germline, CDR1 is LNHDA and CDR2 is SQIVND (reference sequence). This CDR3 contains 12 residues.